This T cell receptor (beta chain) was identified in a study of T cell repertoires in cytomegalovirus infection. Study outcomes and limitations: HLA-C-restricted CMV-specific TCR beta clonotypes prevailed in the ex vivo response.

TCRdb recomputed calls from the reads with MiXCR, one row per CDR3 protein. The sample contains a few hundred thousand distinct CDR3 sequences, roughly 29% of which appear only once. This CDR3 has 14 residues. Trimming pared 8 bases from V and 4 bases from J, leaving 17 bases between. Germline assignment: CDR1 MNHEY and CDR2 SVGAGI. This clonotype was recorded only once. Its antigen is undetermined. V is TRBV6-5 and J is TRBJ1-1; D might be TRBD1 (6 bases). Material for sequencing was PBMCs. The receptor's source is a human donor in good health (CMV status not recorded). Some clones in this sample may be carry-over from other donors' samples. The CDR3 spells CASSFDGGRTEAFF. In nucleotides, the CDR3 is TGTGCCAGCTCTTTCGACGGGGGGCGCACTGAAGCTTTCTTT.